Listed below are T cell receptor beta chains from one sample, sequenced in a study of shared clonotypes between healthy human individuals. The method was immunoSEQ multiplex PCR; TCRdb's version includes in-frame clones alone and lacks a portion of them. The data contain about 980,000 clones, 76% of them singletons. The sample taken for sequencing was memory CD4+ T cells sorted from blood. The origin of the receptors is a man younger than 35 in good health. Both conserved end residues are part of each CDR3. A D gene is named only where the DNA matches it firmly. The size entry is marked missing in some rows and otherwise reads once, few, many or a size class.

V: TRBV6-6; size: NA; J: TRBJ2-5; D: NA; DNA: TGTGCCAGCAGCAGCCCTGGTACCCAGTACTTC; CDR3: CASSSPGTQYF
V: TRBV2; size: NA; J: TRBJ2-5; D: TRBD1; DNA: TGTGCCAGCATTCCGGGACAGGGAAAGACCCAGTACTTC; CDR3: CASIPGQGKTQYF
V: TRBV29-1; size: NA; J: TRBJ2-5; D: NA; DNA: TGCAGCGTTGTCCCACCAGGGGCGGTGGAGACCCAGTACTTC; CDR3: CSVVPPGAVETQYF
V: TRBV5-1; size: NA; J: TRBJ1-2; D: TRBD1; DNA: TGCGCCAGCAGCATCGGACAGGGGGTCACTGGCTACACCTTC; CDR3: CASSIGQGVTGYTF
V: TRBV6-5; size: NA; J: TRBJ1-2; D: NA; DNA: TGTGCCAGCAGTTATGACGGGAATGGCTACACCTTC; CDR3: CASSYDGNGYTF
V: TRBV5-1; size: NA; J: TRBJ2-3; D: TRBD2; DNA: TGCGCCAGCAGCCCTCGGGCGGGGGTAATCACAGATACGCAGTATTTT; CDR3: CASSPRAGVITDTQYF
V: TRBV19; size: NA; J: TRBJ1-6; D: NA; DNA: TGTGCCAGTAGTGCCCACAGGGACTCACCCCTCCACTTT; CDR3: CASSAHRDSPLHF
V: TRBV7-8; size: NA; J: TRBJ1-2; D: NA; DNA: TGTGCCAGCAGCTTACGTTCGGGACACGCTAACTATGGCTACACCTTC; CDR3: CASSLRSGHANYGYTF
V: TRBV5-1; size: NA; J: TRBJ2-5; D: NA; DNA: TGCGCCAGCAGCTCGTACCTAGGGGAGACCCAGTACTTC; CDR3: CASSSYLGETQYF
V: TRBV28; size: NA; J: TRBJ2-1; D: TRBD2; DNA: TGTGCCAGCAGCTTGGGGACTAATTACAATGAGCAGTTCTTC; CDR3: CASSLGTNYNEQFF
V: TRBV5-1; size: once; J: TRBJ2-3; D: NA; DNA: TGCGCCAGCAGCTCACATTTAGGGGATACGCAGTATTTT; CDR3: CASSSHLGDTQYF
V: TRBV5-6; size: NA; J: TRBJ2-5; D: NA; DNA: TGTGCCAGCAAAGAGAGCGGTGAGACCCAGTACTTC; CDR3: CASKESGETQYF
V: TRBV6-1; size: NA; J: TRBJ2-7; D: NA; DNA: TGTGCCAGCAGCCGGGCAGGGGCACTTTACGAGCAGTACTTC; CDR3: CASSRAGALYEQYF
V: TRBV4-2; size: NA; J: TRBJ2-7; D: NA; DNA: TGTGCCAGCAGCCAAGATCCAGGGATAGGTTACGAGCAGTACTTC; CDR3: CASSQDPGIGYEQYF
V: TRBV6-6; size: NA; J: TRBJ2-7; D: TRBD1; DNA: TGTGCCAGCAGAAATGGACAGGGGAGCTCCTACGAGCAGTACTTC; CDR3: CASRNGQGSSYEQYF
V: TRBV5-1; size: NA; J: TRBJ1-6; D: NA; DNA: TGCGCCAGCAGCTTGGGTCAGGGTCATGATTCACCCCTCCACTTT; CDR3: CASSLGQGHDSPLHF
V: TRBV25-1; size: NA; J: TRBJ1-4; D: NA; DNA: TGTGCCAGCAGTGAAGTCCGGCGCTCTAATGAAAAACTGTTTTTT; CDR3: CASSEVRRSNEKLFF
V: TRBV30; size: NA; J: TRBJ1-3; D: NA; DNA: TGTGCCGGAAACAGGGATTCCTACTCTGGAAACACCATATATTTT; CDR3: CAGNRDSYSGNTIYF
V: TRBV10-2; size: NA; J: TRBJ1-1; D: NA; DNA: TGCGCCAGCACGCGGGGTATGAACACTGAAGCTTTCTTT; CDR3: CASTRGMNTEAFF
V: TRBV13; size: NA; J: TRBJ2-5; D: NA; DNA: TGTGCCAGCAGCTTCGGGGACTCAGGCCAAGAGACCCAGTACTTC; CDR3: CASSFGDSGQETQYF
V: TRBV7-2; size: NA; J: TRBJ1-4; D: NA; DNA: TGTGCCAGCAGCCCAAAGACAGGAGATGAAAAACTGTTTTTT; CDR3: CASSPKTGDEKLFF
V: TRBV30; size: few; J: TRBJ1-1; D: TRBD1; DNA: TGTGCCTGGAGTGGACAGGGGGGTACTGAAGCTTTCTTT; CDR3: CAWSGQGGTEAFF
V: TRBV9; size: NA; J: TRBJ2-3; D: NA; DNA: TGTGCCAGCAGCCCGTCGGCCCGCGATACGCAGTATTTT; CDR3: CASSPSARDTQYF
V: TRBV10-3; size: NA; J: TRBJ1-1; D: NA; DNA: TGTGCCATCAGGATGACAGGCATGAACACTGAAGCTTTCTTT; CDR3: CAIRMTGMNTEAFF
V: TRBV5-1; size: NA; J: TRBJ2-3; D: NA; DNA: TGCGCCAGCAGCTTGGCTACGGTCACAGATACGCAGTATTTT; CDR3: CASSLATVTDTQYF
V: TRBV7-9; size: NA; J: TRBJ2-7; D: NA; DNA: TGTGCCAGCAGCGCAGGCTCCCCTGGAGGTTACGAGCAGTACTTC; CDR3: CASSAGSPGGYEQYF
V: TRBV18; size: NA; J: TRBJ2-1; D: NA; DNA: TGTGCCAGCTCACCACCGGGACTGACGAGCTCCTACAATGAGCAGTTCTTC; CDR3: CASSPPGLTSSYNEQFF
V: TRBV5-1; size: NA; J: TRBJ1-5; D: NA; DNA: TGCGCCAGCAGCTTCTCCCTTACAGGGCGAATATATAGCAATCAGCCCCAGCATTTT; CDR3: CASSFSLTGRIYSNQPQHF
V: TRBV10-3; size: few; J: TRBJ2-7; D: NA; DNA: TGTGCCATCAGTGACTCGTTGGAGGGCAGGGAGCAGTACTTC; CDR3: CAISDSLEGREQYF
V: TRBV6-1; size: NA; J: TRBJ2-5; D: NA; DNA: TGTGCCAGCAGGGTCATTGCCGGGCCCCAAGAGACCCAGTACTTC; CDR3: CASRVIAGPQETQYF
V: TRBV10-2; size: NA; J: TRBJ2-7; D: NA; DNA: TGCGCCAGCAGTGAGACGACTAGTGTCATCCGGAACTACGAGCAGTACTTC; CDR3: CASSETTSVIRNYEQYF
V: TRBV29-1; size: many; J: TRBJ2-3; D: TRBD1; DNA: TGCAGCCTAAAAGACAGGGGAGGCACAGATACGCAGTATTTT; CDR3: CSLKDRGGTDTQYF
V: TRBV29-1; size: NA; J: TRBJ1-2; D: NA; DNA: TGCAGCGTTAGGGAGGCGAGCCCTACTGGATATGGCTACACCTTC; CDR3: CSVREASPTGYGYTF
V: TRBV6-1; size: NA; J: TRBJ2-7; D: NA; DNA: TGTGCCGGGGTCGGCGCTGCCTACGAGCAGTACTTC; CDR3: CAGVGAAYEQYF
V: TRBV6-6; size: NA; J: TRBJ2-5; D: NA; DNA: TGTGCCAGCAGTGGGAACCAAGAGACCCAGTACTTC; CDR3: CASSGNQETQYF
V: TRBV27; size: NA; J: TRBJ2-5; D: TRBD1; DNA: TGTGCCAGCAGTTTTTGGCCGCCAGGGGCAGGGGGCCAAGAGACCCAGTACTTC; CDR3: CASSFWPPGAGGQETQYF
V: TRBV20-1; size: once; J: TRBJ2-1; D: NA; DNA: TGCAGTGCTGGACAGTACAATGAGCAGTTCTTC; CDR3: CSAGQYNEQFF
V: TRBV5-1; size: NA; J: TRBJ2-7; D: NA; DNA: TGCGCCAGCAGCCGGAACAGGGACTACGAGCAGTACTTC; CDR3: CASSRNRDYEQYF
V: TRBV7-9; size: NA; J: TRBJ1-4; D: NA; DNA: TGTGCCAGCAGCCGGAACTTGGGTGATGAAAAACTGTTTTTT; CDR3: CASSRNLGDEKLFF
V: TRBV13; size: NA; J: TRBJ2-1; D: NA; DNA: TGTGCCAGCAGCTCAAGGACAGCTTACAATGAGCAGTTCTTC; CDR3: CASSSRTAYNEQFF
V: TRBV11-1; size: NA; J: TRBJ2-5; D: NA; DNA: TGTGCCAGCAGCTTAGTAATAGGTGGGTCAGGGGAGGAAGAGACCCAGTACTTC; CDR3: CASSLVIGGSGEEETQYF
V: TRBV7-2; size: many; J: TRBJ1-3; D: NA; DNA: TGTGCCAGCAGCTTAGTCGGGAGCTCTGGAAACACCATATATTTT; CDR3: CASSLVGSSGNTIYF
V: TRBV2; size: NA; J: TRBJ2-1; D: TRBD1; DNA: TGTGCCAGCAGTACAGGGGGGTGGGTGCAGTTCTTC; CDR3: CASSTGGWVQFF
V: TRBV30; size: once; J: TRBJ2-6; D: TRBD1; DNA: TGTGCCGCGACAGGGAGCTCTGGGGCCAACGTCCTGACTTTC; CDR3: CAATGSSGANVLTF
V: TRBV27; size: NA; J: TRBJ2-3; D: TRBD2; DNA: TGTGCCAGCAGTTCCGGGACTAGCGGCATTATTAGCACAGATACGCAGTATTTT; CDR3: CASSSGTSGIISTDTQYF
V: TRBV10-1; size: once; J: TRBJ1-2; D: NA; DNA: TGCGCCAGCAGTGAATCAGGGGTCTATGGCTACACCTTC; CDR3: CASSESGVYGYTF
V: TRBV10-3; size: NA; J: TRBJ2-7; D: TRBD1; DNA: TGTGCCATCGGCAACTGGACAGGGGCCAACGAGCAGTACTTC; CDR3: CAIGNWTGANEQYF
V: TRBV25-1; size: NA; J: TRBJ1-2; D: NA; DNA: TGTGCCAGCAGTGAATCCGGGAACTATGGCTACACCTTC; CDR3: CASSESGNYGYTF
V: TRBV11-2; size: NA; J: TRBJ1-2; D: NA; DNA: TGTGCCAGCAGCTTAGATCGGGTCTCCTACACCTTC; CDR3: CASSLDRVSYTF
V: TRBV4-3; size: NA; J: TRBJ1-2; D: NA; DNA: TGCGCCAGCAGCCAACACAATACAGGGACCTATGGCTACACCTTC; CDR3: CASSQHNTGTYGYTF
V: TRBV18; size: NA; J: TRBJ1-2; D: TRBD1; DNA: TGTGCCAGCTCACCTCTAGGACAGGGAACTAACTATGGCTACACCTTC; CDR3: CASSPLGQGTNYGYTF
V: TRBV18; size: NA; J: TRBJ2-7; D: TRBD1; DNA: TGTGCCAGCTCACCATCAGGGGGCTACTACGAGCAGTACTTC; CDR3: CASSPSGGYYEQYF